A selection of T cell receptor beta chains follows, all from one sample in a study of T-cell memory formation after mild COVID-19. TCRdb re-derived calls from the 5' RACE reads in MiXCR, one entry per CDR3 protein. The table records about 340,000 distinct CDR3 sequences, over 10% of them present only once. Sequencing used PBMCs or a T cell subset sorted from them (not recorded which). The origin of the receptors is a man aged 18 to 30 who had mild COVID-19 (a few samples of this study predate the infection). Cell type and time point are not known. Each CDR3 is given with its conserved first and last residue. D genes are given only for firm matches. The listing skips clone size in some rows; elsewhere it reads once, few, many or a size class.

abundance	v_gene	j_gene	d_gene	CDR3aa	CDR3nt
NA	TRBV4-1	TRBJ2-3	TRBD2	CASSPLGSGGSTDTQYF	TGCGCCAGCAGCCCCCTTGGGAGCGGGGGGAGCACAGATACGCAGTATTTT
few	TRBV12-3/TRBV12-4	TRBJ2-7	TRBD1	CASSLRDRATYEQYF	TGTGCCAGCAGTTTAAGGGACAGGGCTACTTACGAGCAGTACTTC
few	TRBV10-3	TRBJ2-5	NA	CAISESRAGPQETQYF	TGTGCCATCAGTGAGTCGCGGGCGGGTCCCCAAGAGACCCAGTACTTC
NA	TRBV5-1	TRBJ2-7	TRBD1	CASSLGGQGAPLYEQYF	TGCGCCAGCAGCTTGGGGGGACAGGGGGCCCCCCTCTACGAGCAGTACTTC
NA	TRBV7-2	TRBJ2-2	TRBD2	CASSYSGGMGSGELFF	TGTGCCAGCAGCTACAGCGGGGGAATGGGGTCCGGGGAGCTGTTTTTT
NA	TRBV4-1	TRBJ2-3	NA	CASSLYRRSTDTQYF	TGCGCCAGCAGCCTGTATAGGAGAAGCACAGATACGCAGTATTTT
NA	TRBV5-6	TRBJ2-2	NA	CASSRSLVLRGPGELFF	TGTGCCAGCAGCCGGTCCCTAGTTTTACGGGGACCCGGGGAGCTGTTTTTT
few	TRBV18	TRBJ1-3	TRBD1	CASSRMTGATSSGNTIYF	TGTGCCAGCTCGCGGATGACAGGGGCCACCAGCTCTGGAAACACCATATATTTT
many	TRBV12-3/TRBV12-4	TRBJ2-3	TRBD2	CASSPGLAGGSTDTQYF	TGTGCCAGCAGTCCGGGACTAGCGGGGGGAAGCACAGATACGCAGTATTTT
NA	TRBV28	TRBJ1-6	TRBD1	CASRGQEASPLHF	TGTGCCAGCAGGGGACAGGAGGCCTCACCCCTCCACTTT
NA	TRBV6-5	TRBJ2-3	TRBD2	CASSYDSGGVGDTQYF	TGTGCCAGCAGTTACGACAGCGGGGGGGTAGGAGATACGCAGTATTTT
few	TRBV7-8	TRBJ1-2	NA	CASSFVVGGYGYTF	TGTGCCAGCAGCTTTGTGGTCGGGGGCTATGGCTACACCTTC
NA	TRBV7-9	TRBJ2-3	TRBD2	CASTSLGGNADTQYF	TGTGCCAGCACGAGCTTGGGGGGGAACGCAGATACGCAGTATTTT
few	TRBV6-5	TRBJ2-5	TRBD2	CASSRVAGGREETQYF	TGTGCCAGCAGCCGAGTAGCGGGGGGCCGCGAAGAGACCCAGTACTTC
once	TRBV12-3/TRBV12-4	TRBJ2-3	NA	CASSLALGREADTQYF	TGTGCCAGCAGTTTAGCGCTAGGACGGGAAGCAGATACGCAGTATTTT
NA	TRBV12-3/TRBV12-4	TRBJ1-6	NA	CASIQQRGSPLHF	TGTGCCAGCATCCAGCAGAGAGGTTCACCCCTCCACTTT
NA	TRBV6-2/TRBV6-3	TRBJ2-7	NA	CASIPGGPLHEQYF	TGTGCCAGCATTCCCGGGGGACCCCTCCACGAGCAGTACTTC
NA	TRBV2	TRBJ2-1	TRBD2	CASSDRGGAYNEQFF	TGTGCCAGCAGTGACCGCGGGGGGGCCTACAATGAGCAGTTCTTC
many	TRBV7-6	TRBJ2-5	NA	CASSLTYQETQYF	TGTGCCAGCAGCCTGACGTACCAAGAGACCCAGTACTTC
NA	TRBV7-2	TRBJ1-3	TRBD1	CASSSGTVNSGNTIYF	TGTGCCAGCAGCAGTGGGACAGTGAACTCTGGAAACACCATATATTTT
NA	TRBV29-1	TRBJ1-1	NA	CSVEGGNTEAFF	TGCAGCGTTGAAGGGGGTAACACTGAAGCTTTCTTT
few	TRBV6-1	TRBJ2-7	TRBD1	CASRGTGQSYEQYF	TGTGCCAGCAGGGGGACAGGACAATCCTACGAGCAGTACTTC
many	TRBV20-1	TRBJ1-2	NA	CSARESGLNYGYTF	TGCAGTGCTAGAGAATCGGGACTTAACTATGGCTACACCTTC
few	TRBV7-2	TRBJ1-1	NA	CASSPRVGGNTEAFF	TGTGCCAGCAGCCCCAGGGTGGGGGGGAACACTGAAGCTTTCTTT
many	TRBV4-1	TRBJ2-2	NA	CASSHGSGELFF	TGCGCCAGCAGCCATGGGTCCGGGGAGCTGTTTTTT